These T cell receptor beta chains were read from a single sample in a study of graft-versus-host responses after intestinal transplantation. Libraries were prepared by immunoSEQ multiplex PCR; TCRdb keeps only in-frame clonotypes and omits some of them. The profile shows some 140,000 clones, over 85% of them singletons. Antigens for these TCRs are unknown. The sample was unstimulated CD4+ T cells sorted from spleen or lymph node cells, taken before intestinal transplant. Receptors originate from a human donor who received an intestinal transplant. Both conserved end residues are trimmed from each CDR3. The order of the fields is J gene, V gene, CDR3 protein.

TRBJ2-2 | TRBV18 | ASSSLVSTGELF
TRBJ2-7 | TRBV11-3 | ASSLRSREQY
TRBJ1-2 | TRBV6-1 | ASTDRNYGYT
TRBJ1-6 | TRBV30 | AWSLSLNSPLH
TRBJ1-1 | TRBV5-8 | ASSLGGRTEAF
TRBJ1-5 | TRBV6-6 | ASVRDSNQPQH
TRBJ1-2 | TRBV5-1 | ASSIGTEGYT
TRBJ1-4 | TRBV6-1 | ASSESLTQLFNANEKLF
TRBJ2-3 | TRBV5-1 | ASSLGTSGVVTDTQY
TRBJ1-2 | TRBV25-1 | ASSELGQGAGAGYT
TRBJ1-6 | TRBV10-3 | AISADQGGNSPLH
TRBJ2-3 | TRBV6-7 | ASSTLGLGDTDTQY
TRBJ1-2 | TRBV2 | ASSGNPGNGYT
TRBJ1-2 | TRBV6-1 | ASSPGTGPIGGYT
TRBJ2-2 | TRBV2 | ASSLESGRFTNTGELF
TRBJ1-2 | TRBV19 | ASSIRGFGYT
TRBJ1-4 | TRBV11-3 | ASSGDPNEKLF
TRBJ2-1 | TRBV7-3 | ASSLRGAHDEQF
TRBJ2-3 | TRBV9 | ASSVDPGSTDTQY
TRBJ1-2 | TRBV10-3 | AIFGPGLFSSGGYT
TRBJ1-1 | TRBV5-4 | ASSLSGRGGTEAF
TRBJ2-5 | TRBV5-4 | ASSLSDGTQY